This T cell receptor beta chain was found in a study of beta chain features in type 1 diabetes. Notes on this clone: What it recognizes is unknown.

Expressed TCRB transcripts were sequenced because the entire RNA isolate underwent reverse transcription. The table came from immunoSEQ multiplex PCR; TCRdb's copy has only in-frame clones and leaves some out. Of roughly 280,000 clones listed, 24% are singletons. With 1 base removed from V and 1 base from J, the gap between germline ends came to 5 bases. There are 13 residues in the CDR3. Germline loops: CDR1 SGDLS, CDR2 YYNGEE. Study findings and constraints: Within the patient group, naive, central memory and Treg TCRB repertoires appeared more similar to each other than within healthy donors. People with Type 1 diabetes carried modestly yet significantly shorter TCRB CDR3s in all four CD4+ subsets. Shorter templates might be favored by PCR, equally in patients and controls.

Over 95% purity was reached by all sorted populations. The sequence was obtained from a woman in her twenties or thirties with type 1 diabetes. The chain uses TRBV9 and TRBJ2-5; D ambiguous. Sequences were obtained from naive CD4+ T cells from blood. The DNA for the CDR3 is TGTGCCAGCAGCGTATGGAGCCAAGAGACCCAGTACTTC. Protein sequence: CASSVWSQETQYF.